This T cell receptor (beta chain) was sequenced in a study of shared clonotypes between healthy human individuals. V shed 1 base and J shed 1 base, with 5 bases lying between them. CDR3 size: 13 residues. Germline V gene lookup returns CDR1 SGHNT and CDR2 YYREEE (reference sequence). The protocol was immunoSEQ multiplex PCR, while the TCRdb copy is restricted to in-frame clones and leaves out a portion. The sample carries hundreds of thousands of clones, about 85% recorded once. The sequence was collected from a woman between 40 and 55 years old in good health. Some clones in this sample may be carry-over from other donors' samples. Sequencing was performed on PBMCs. This rearrangement joins TRBV5-4 to TRBJ1-1, with D unresolved. CDR3 region: CASSLLGNTEAFF. The CDR3 DNA is TGTGCCAGCAGCTTGCTGGGGAACACTGAAGCTTTCTTT.